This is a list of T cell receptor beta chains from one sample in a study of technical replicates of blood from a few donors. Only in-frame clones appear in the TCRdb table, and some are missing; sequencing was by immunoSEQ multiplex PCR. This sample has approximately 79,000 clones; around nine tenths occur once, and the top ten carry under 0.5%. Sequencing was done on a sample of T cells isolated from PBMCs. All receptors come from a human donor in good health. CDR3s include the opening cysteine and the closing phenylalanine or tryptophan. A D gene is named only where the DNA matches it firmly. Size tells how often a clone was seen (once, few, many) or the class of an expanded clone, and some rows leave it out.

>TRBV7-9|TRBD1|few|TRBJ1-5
TGTGCCAGCAGCGGGACAGGGGTGAGCAATCAGCCCCAGCATTTT
CASSGTGVSNQPQHF
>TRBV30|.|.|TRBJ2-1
TGTGCCTGGACAGGGGCCAATGAGCAGTTCTTC
CAWTGANEQFF
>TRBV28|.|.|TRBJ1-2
TGTGCCAGCAGTGAAACCGGGACTAACTATGGCTACACCTTC
CASSETGTNYGYTF
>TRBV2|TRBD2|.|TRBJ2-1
TGTGCCAGCATCAGGGCCCAACCTAGCGGAGGTTTAAATGAGCAGTTCTTC
CASIRAQPSGGLNEQFF
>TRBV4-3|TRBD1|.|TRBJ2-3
TGCGCCAGCAGCCGGGGACAGGGGACAGATACGCAGTATTTT
CASSRGQGTDTQYF
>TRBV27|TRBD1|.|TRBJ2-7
TGTGCCAGCAGAGGGAAGACAGGGGGCCCCTACGAGCAGTACTTC
CASRGKTGGPYEQYF
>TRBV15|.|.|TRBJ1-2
TGTGCCACCAGCAGAGGCAGGGAGGGGAACTATGGCTACACCTTC
CATSRGREGNYGYTF
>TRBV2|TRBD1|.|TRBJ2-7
TGTGCCAGCATCAGGACAGGGGGCCCCCACTACGAGCAGTACTTC
CASIRTGGPHYEQYF
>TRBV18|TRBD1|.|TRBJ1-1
TGTGCCAGCTCACCAGGGCGACAGGGAGCTTTCTTT
CASSPGRQGAFF
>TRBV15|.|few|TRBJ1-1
TGTGCCACCAGCAGAATAAACACTGAAGCTTTCTTT
CATSRINTEAFF
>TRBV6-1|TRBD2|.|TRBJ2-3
TGTGCCAGCAGTGAACTCCCTAGCGGGAGAATCAACACAGATACGCAGTATTTT
CASSELPSGRINTDTQYF
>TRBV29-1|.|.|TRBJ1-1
TGCAGCGGGTTGCCAGGGGAGACCCCTGAAGCTTTCTTT
CSGLPGETPEAFF
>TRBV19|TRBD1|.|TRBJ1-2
TGTGCCAGTATTCCTTCCGGGACAGCAGAACTCTATGGCTACACCTTC
CASIPSGTAELYGYTF
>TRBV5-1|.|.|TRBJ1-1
TGCGCCAGCTCGCATGGGGGGGGCTCCATGAACACTGAAGCTTTCTTT
CASSHGGGSMNTEAFF
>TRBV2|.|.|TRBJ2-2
TGTGCCAGCAGGGAGGACAGTAACACCGGGGAGCTGTTTTTT
CASREDSNTGELFF
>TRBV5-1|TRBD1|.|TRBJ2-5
TGCGCCAGCAGCCGAGCGGGACAGGGGGAAGAGACCCAGTACTTC
CASSRAGQGEETQYF
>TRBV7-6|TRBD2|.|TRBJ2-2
TGTGCCAGCAGCCCGCTAGCGGGAGGAACCGGGGAGCTGTTTTTT
CASSPLAGGTGELFF
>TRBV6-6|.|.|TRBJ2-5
TGTGCCAGCAAAGAACAGAGCCAAGAGACCCAGTACTTC
CASKEQSQETQYF
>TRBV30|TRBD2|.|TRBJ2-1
TGTGCCTGGAGTGTACGGCGGGAGGGTCTCAATGAGCAGTTCTTC
CAWSVRREGLNEQFF
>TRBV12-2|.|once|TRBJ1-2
TGTGCAAGTCGCTTACCTAGATCGGGCTACACCTTC
CASRLPRSGYTF
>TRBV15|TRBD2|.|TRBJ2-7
TGTGCCACCAGCAGAGGGACTAGCGGGAACGGCGACGAGCAGTACTTC
CATSRGTSGNGDEQYF
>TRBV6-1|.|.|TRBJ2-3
TGTGCCAGCGAGGGCACAGATACGCAGTATTTT
CASEGTDTQYF
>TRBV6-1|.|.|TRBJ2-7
TGTGCCAGCAGTGAATATTACTACGAGCAGTACTTC
CASSEYYYEQYF
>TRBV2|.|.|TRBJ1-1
TGTGCCAGCAGCATTGGACAGACGACTGAAGCTTTCTTT
CASSIGQTTEAFF
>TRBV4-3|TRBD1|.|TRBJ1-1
TGCGCCAGCAGCCAATATCAGGGGGGTAACACTGAAGCTTTCTTT
CASSQYQGGNTEAFF
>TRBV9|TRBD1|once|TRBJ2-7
TGTGCCAGCAGCGTAGAGACAGGGGGCAACTACGAGCAGTACTTC
CASSVETGGNYEQYF
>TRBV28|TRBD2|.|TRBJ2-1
TGTGCCAGCAGTTTAACTAGCGGATCCTACAATGAGCAGTTCTTC
CASSLTSGSYNEQFF
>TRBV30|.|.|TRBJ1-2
TGTGCCTGGAGTGTGGGCACCAACTATGGCTACACCTTC
CAWSVGTNYGYTF
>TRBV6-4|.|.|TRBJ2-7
TGTGCCAGCCTGACTAGTACCTACGAGCAGTACTTC
CASLTSTYEQYF
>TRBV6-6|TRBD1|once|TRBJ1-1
TGTGCCAGCAGTTACTTACAGGGGAGAGACACTGAAGCTTTCTTT
CASSYLQGRDTEAFF
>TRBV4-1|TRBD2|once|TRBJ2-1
TGCGCCAGCAGCCAAGTAGCGGGAGATATCAATGAGCAGTTCTTC
CASSQVAGDINEQFF
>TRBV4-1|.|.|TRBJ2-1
TGCGCCAGCAGCCAAGAACCGACTATAGGCGATGAGCAGTTCTTC
CASSQEPTIGDEQFF
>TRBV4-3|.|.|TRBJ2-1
TGCGCCAGCAGCCAAGATTGGGCGGGCAATGAGCAGTTCTTC
CASSQDWAGNEQFF
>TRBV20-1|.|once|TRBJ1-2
TGCAGTGCTAGGGACACCTATGGCTACACCTTC
CSARDTYGYTF
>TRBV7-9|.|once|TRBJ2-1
TGTGCCAGCAGCTTAGCTTTAGCCTCCTACAATGAGCAGTTCTTC
CASSLALASYNEQFF
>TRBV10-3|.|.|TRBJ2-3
TGTGCCATCAGTCAGGGATTCGGCACAGATACGCAGTATTTT
CAISQGFGTDTQYF
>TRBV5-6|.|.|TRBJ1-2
TGTGCCAGCAGCTTGTTTCTAGACGCTAACTATGGCTACACCTTC
CASSLFLDANYGYTF
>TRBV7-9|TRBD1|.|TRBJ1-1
TGTGCCAGCAGCTTATACGGGACAGAGGAAGCTTTCTTT
CASSLYGTEEAFF
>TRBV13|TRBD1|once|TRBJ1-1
TGTGCCAGCAGCCCCCGGGACAGGGGCTCACCCGGGGCTTTCTTT
CASSPRDRGSPGAFF
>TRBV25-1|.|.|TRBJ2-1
TGTGCCAGCAGTGACCTGAATGAGCAGTTCTTC
CASSDLNEQFF